This TCR beta chain originates from a study of a mutant IDH1 vaccine in newly diagnosed glioma. Study-wide context: Eight vaccinations went to patients in weeks 1, 3, 5, 7, 11, 15, 19, 23. Study observations and caveats: Vaccination induced immune responses in 85% to 95% of patients.

Concerning this clone itself: The antigen remains unidentified.

The time point denotes: week 23, last vaccination. Topical imiquimod was applied with each vaccine dose, which held 300 ug of mutant IDH1 20-mer peptide. Each donor presented with a new WHO grade 3 or 4 astrocytoma that tested IDH1-mutant and showed ATRX loss. CDR1 is MNHNS and CDR2 is SASEGT in the germline V gene. This CDR3 has 14 residues. Trimming took off 4 bases at V and 3 bases at J, with 9 bases between the two ends. Assay: immunoSEQ multiplex PCR; the TCRdb copy retains only in-frame clones and omits some. Of about 82,000 clones in the sample, 65% to 90% were seen once. The input for sequencing was PBMCs, taken from a glioma patient whose treatment included an IDH1 peptide vaccine. The source is a man aged 25-45 years with glioma. Some clones in this sample may be carry-over from other donors' samples. The chain has TRBV6-1 and TRBJ1-4; D is perhaps TRBD1 (6 bases). In DNA, the CDR3 is TGTGCCAGCAGTGCGGGGGGCTCTAATGAAAAACTGTTTTTT. Amino acid sequence: CASSAGGSNEKLFF.